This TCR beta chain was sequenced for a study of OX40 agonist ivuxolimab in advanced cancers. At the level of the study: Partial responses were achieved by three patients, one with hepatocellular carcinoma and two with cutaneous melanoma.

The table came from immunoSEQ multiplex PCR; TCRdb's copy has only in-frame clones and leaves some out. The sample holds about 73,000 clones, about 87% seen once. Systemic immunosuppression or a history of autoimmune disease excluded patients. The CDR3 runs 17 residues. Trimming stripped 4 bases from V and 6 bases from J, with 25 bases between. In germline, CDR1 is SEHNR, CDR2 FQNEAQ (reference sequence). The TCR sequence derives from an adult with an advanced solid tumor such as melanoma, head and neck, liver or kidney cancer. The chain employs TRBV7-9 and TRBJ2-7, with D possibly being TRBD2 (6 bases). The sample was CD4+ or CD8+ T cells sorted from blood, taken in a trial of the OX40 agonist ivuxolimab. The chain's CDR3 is CASSYLGVVGLSAEQYF. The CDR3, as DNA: TGTGCCAGCAGCTATTTAGGGGTTGTGGGACTCAGTGCCGAGCAGTACTTC.